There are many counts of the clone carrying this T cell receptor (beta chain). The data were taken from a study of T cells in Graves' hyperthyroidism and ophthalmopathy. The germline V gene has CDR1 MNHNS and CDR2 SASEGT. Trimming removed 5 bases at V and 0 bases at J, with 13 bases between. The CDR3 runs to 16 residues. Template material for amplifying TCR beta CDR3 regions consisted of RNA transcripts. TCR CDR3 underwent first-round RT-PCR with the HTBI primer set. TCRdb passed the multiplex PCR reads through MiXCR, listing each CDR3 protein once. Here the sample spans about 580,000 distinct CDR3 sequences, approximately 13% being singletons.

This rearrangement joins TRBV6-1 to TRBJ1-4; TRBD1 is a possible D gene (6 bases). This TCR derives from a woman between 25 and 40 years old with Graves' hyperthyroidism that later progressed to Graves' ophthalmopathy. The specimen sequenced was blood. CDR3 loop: CASSPGQAATNEKLFF. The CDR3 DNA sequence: TGTGCCAGCAGTCCGGGACAAGCAGCAACTAATGAAAAACTGTTTTTT.